Sequencing of this T cell receptor beta chain was carried out in a study of regulatory T cells in long-lasting Graves disease. The time point here: newly diagnosed GD, antithyroid drugs for less than 3 months. There was RNA extracted from PBMCs, and the TCR library was made from it. This clonotype was picked up many times. Its antigen is currently unknown. Construction of TCR beta libraries relied on iRepertoire HTBI primers and on Arm-PCR targeting CDR3 regions. TCRdb analysed the multiplex PCR reads with MiXCR anew, one entry per CDR3 protein. This sample has around 500,000 distinct CDR3 sequences, with roughly a sixth found just once. Study-wide points: Those with persistent Graves' had less TCR diversity than newly diagnosed patients.

This same sample was also taken into another study, of T cells in Graves' hyperthyroidism and ophthalmopathy.

Sequencing was performed on peripheral blood mononuclear cells (PBMCs), taken at new diagnosis, from a patient treated with antithyroid drugs. The source is a middle-aged woman with Graves disease.

In DNA, the CDR3 is TGTGCCAGCAGCTTAGTAGCGGGGGGGCGTGGTGAGCAGTTCTTC. It encodes CASSLVAGGRGEQFF. V usage is TRBV11-2 and J usage is TRBJ2-1, with 11 nucleotides matching TRBD2. The CDR3 is 15 amino acids. Germline CDR1 reads SGHAT; CDR2 reads FQNNGV. The J segment lost 9 bases and the V segment lost 1 base, leaving 5 bases of the junction unmatched.